The source of this TCR beta chain is a study of vaccination effects on CD4 cells after COVID-19. At the level of the study: Following the second dose by a median of 72 days, the post-vaccine samples were obtained.

Comments on this clone: Antigen unknown.

Study results and limitations: Clones that were induced by infection or by vaccine showed marked contraction late after vaccination.

Germline V gene data show CDR1 as LNHDA and CDR2 as SQIVND (reference sequence). CDR3 size: 14 residues. V lost 4 bases, J lost 9 bases, and 8 bases stayed unmatched. Antigen-specific CD4+ T cells expanded by the ViraFEST assay with viral peptide pools were then sequenced. With approximately 9 days of culture completed, CD4+ T cells were isolated. Each person got two doses of an mRNA SARS-CoV-2 vaccine, BNT162b2 or mRNA-1273. Cultivation was performed at roughly 2 million PBMC per well with around 9.3 IU/ml IL-2 and roughly 9.9 ug/ml peptides added. Sequencing used immunoSEQ multiplex PCR; TCRdb keeps in-frame clones, though not all of them. The table shows around 81,000 clones, with roughly 80% occurring only once.

The clonotype was recovered from a human donor who received a COVID-19 vaccine. Sequenced here: CD4+ T cells from PBMCs cultured with HCoV-OC43 spike peptides, sampled after COVID-19 vaccination. The sample's subset: HCoV-OC43 spike overlapping peptide pool stimulation. The genes are TRBV19 and TRBJ2-1, with TRBD1 identical over 8 bases. This CDR3 reads CASSTTTGAGEQFF. Written as DNA, the CDR3 is TGTGCCAGTAGTACCACGACAGGGGCGGGTGAGCAGTTCTTC.